The clone carrying this T cell receptor beta chain appeared a single time. Unmatched junction bases numbered 6, after V lost 4 bases and J lost 11 bases. Germline V gene sequence: CDR1 MGHRA, CDR2 YSYEKL. The CDR3 spans 13 residues. Per the study methods: Estimation of nucleated cell counts was performed using reference gene primer amplification. Sequencing was performed with immunoSEQ multiplex PCR; in TCRdb, only in-frame clones are kept and a portion is missing. The V and J calls and the clone size are those of that table, but D and trimming were determined from the DNA. The data show under 75,000 clones, about 70% seen once. These data belong to a study of blood T cell repertoires in COVID-19. Study context: Acute and convalescent COVID-19 samples came from the United States, Italy and Spain. Sample material is recorded as cDNA or gDNA derived from T cells, B-cell-depleted T cells, or PBMCs.

The chain combines TRBV4-1 with TRBJ1-4; 8 bases match TRBD1. The source material was peripheral blood. The receptor was isolated from a woman older than 75 with acute or convalescent COVID-19. CDR3 sequence (DNA): TGCGCCAGCAGCCTGGGACAGGCGGAGAAACTGTTTTTT. Its protein is CASSLGQAEKLFF.